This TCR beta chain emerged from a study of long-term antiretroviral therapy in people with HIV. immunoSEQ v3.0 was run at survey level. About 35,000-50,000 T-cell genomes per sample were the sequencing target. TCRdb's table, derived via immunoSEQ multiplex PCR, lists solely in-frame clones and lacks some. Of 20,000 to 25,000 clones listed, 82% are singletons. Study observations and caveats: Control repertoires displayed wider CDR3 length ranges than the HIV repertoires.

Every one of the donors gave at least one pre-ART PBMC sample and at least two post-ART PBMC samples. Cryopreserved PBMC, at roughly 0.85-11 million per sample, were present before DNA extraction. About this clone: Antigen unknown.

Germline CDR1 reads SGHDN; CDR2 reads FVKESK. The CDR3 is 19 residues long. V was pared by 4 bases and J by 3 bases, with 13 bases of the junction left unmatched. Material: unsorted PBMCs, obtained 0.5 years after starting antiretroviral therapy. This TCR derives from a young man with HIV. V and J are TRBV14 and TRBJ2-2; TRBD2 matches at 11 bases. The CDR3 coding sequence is TGTGCCAGCAGCCCATTCAATGGACTAGCGGGTTTATACACCGGGGAGCTGTTTTTT. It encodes CASSPFNGLAGLYTGELFF.